The 6 T cell receptor beta chains below come from one sample, sequenced in a study of blood T cell repertoires in COVID-19. Using immunoSEQ multiplex PCR, the repertoire was profiled, and TCRdb retains in-frame clones only, with some absent. The sample records hundreds of thousands of clones, more than 70% being singletons. The sample comprised PBMCs or T cells enriched from blood (not recorded which). The receptors shown here come from a man aged 35-49 years in a cohort exposed to, infected with or recovered from COVID-19 (not recorded which).

The V call is TRBV7-9, the J call TRBJ1-2; unclear D gene. Germline CDR1 and CDR2: SEHNR and FQNEAQ (reference sequence). The V and J ends lost 1 base and 4 bases respectively, with 7 bases between them. CDR3 length: 13 residues. The CDR3 loop reads CASSLDSFYGYTF. The DNA of the CDR3 is TGTGCCAGCAGCTTAGACAGCTTCTATGGCTACACCTTC. Filled out from reference TRBV7-9 and TRBJ1-2, the complete variable domain reads DTGVSQNPRHKITKRGQNVTFRCDPISEHNRLYWYRQTLGQGPEFLTYFQNEAQLEKSRLLSDRFSAERPKGSFSTLEIQRTEQGDSAMYLCASSLDSFYGYTFGSGTRLTVV.

CDR3 loop: CATSDLWQNYGYTF. The CDR3 DNA is TGTGCCACCAGTGATTTGTGGCAGAACTATGGCTACACCTTC. The chain uses TRBV24-1 and TRBJ1-2; no reliable D call. V was cut by 0 bases and J by 2 bases, with 6 bases left in between. In germline, CDR1 is KGHDR, CDR2 SFDVKD. The CDR3 runs 14 residues.

The chain employs TRBV28 and TRBJ2-7; TRBD2 might be the D (7 bases). This CDR3 spans 14 amino acids. The V gene lost 6 bases and the J gene lost 5 bases, with 17 bases spanning the gap. From germline, CDR1 is MDHEN and CDR2 SYDVKM. CDR3 sequence (DNA): TGTGCCAGCAGCCTAGGGGGGGCGCGAAACGAGCAGTACTTC. Its protein product is CASSLGGARNEQYF.

V and J are TRBV10-3 and TRBJ2-1; 13 bases line up with TRBD2. This CDR3 has 19 residues. Trimming removed 2 bases from V and 1 base from J; junction bases left unmatched: 8. Germline CDR1 is ENHRY and CDR2 is SYGVKD. The DNA of the CDR3 is TGTGCCATCAGTGAGCCCGGACTAGCGGGAGAAAGATCCTACAATGAGCAGTTCTTC. This gives the protein CAISEPGLAGERSYNEQFF.

This rearrangement joins TRBV7-6 to TRBJ2-7; 9 bases map to TRBD1. Germline V lookup: CDR1 SGHVS, CDR2 FNYEAQ. Unmatched junction bases numbered 5, after V lost 5 bases and J lost 3 bases. The CDR3 is made up of 14 amino acids. The CDR3 is CASSTTGGSYEQYF. The CDR3 DNA follows: TGTGCCAGCAGCACTACAGGGGGCAGCTACGAGCAGTACTTC.

The chain is built from TRBV7-8 and TRBJ2-4; 8 bases fit TRBD1. After removal of 4 bases from V and 6 bases from J, the junction contained 11 bases not matched to a gene. Germline CDR1 reads SGHVS; CDR2 reads FQNEAQ. The CDR3 has 16 amino acids. CDR3 amino acids: CASSSVWGQALNIQYF. Here the CDR3 DNA reads TGTGCCAGCAGCTCTGTTTGGGGACAGGCCCTAAACATTCAGTACTTC.